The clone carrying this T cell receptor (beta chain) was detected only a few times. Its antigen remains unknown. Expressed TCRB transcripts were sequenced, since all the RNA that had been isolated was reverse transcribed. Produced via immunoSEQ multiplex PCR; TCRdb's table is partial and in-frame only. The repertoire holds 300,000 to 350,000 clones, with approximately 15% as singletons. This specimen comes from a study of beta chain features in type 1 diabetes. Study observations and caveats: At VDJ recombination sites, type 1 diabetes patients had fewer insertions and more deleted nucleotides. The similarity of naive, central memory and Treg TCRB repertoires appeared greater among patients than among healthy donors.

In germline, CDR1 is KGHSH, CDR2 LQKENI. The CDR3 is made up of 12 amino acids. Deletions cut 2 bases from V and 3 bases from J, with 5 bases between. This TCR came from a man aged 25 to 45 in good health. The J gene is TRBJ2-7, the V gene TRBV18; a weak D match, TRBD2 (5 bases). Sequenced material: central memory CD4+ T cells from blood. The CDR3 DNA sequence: TGTGCCAGCTCACCAGGAGGCTACGAGCAGTACTTC. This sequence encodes CASSPGGYEQYF.